This TCR beta chain was observed in a study of graft-versus-host responses after intestinal transplantation. Study-level background: Tacrolimus and steroids were given for 3 to 4 years to all recipients after anti-thymocyte globulin induction.

V was pared by 1 base and J by 5 bases, with 9 bases between. This CDR3 comprises 13 residues. Looked up from germline, CDR1 is GTSNPN and CDR2 is SVGIG (reference sequence). Here immunoSEQ multiplex PCR was the method, and the copy in TCRdb shows in-frame clones only, minus some. Of some 15,000 clones in the sample, 67% are singletons; the top ten hold 9%. Graft samples were processed, releasing intraepithelial and lamina propria lymphocytes. The clonotype originates from a human patient who received an intestinal transplant, so some T cells may come from the graft donor. This chain connects TRBV30 to TRBJ2-1; D perhaps matches TRBD2 (5 bases). This specimen consisted of ileum tissue, obtained around 730 days after intestinal transplantation. CDR3 protein: CAWSGGQDNEQFF. CDR3 coding DNA: TGTGCCTGGAGTGGCGGGCAGGACAATGAGCAGTTCTTC.